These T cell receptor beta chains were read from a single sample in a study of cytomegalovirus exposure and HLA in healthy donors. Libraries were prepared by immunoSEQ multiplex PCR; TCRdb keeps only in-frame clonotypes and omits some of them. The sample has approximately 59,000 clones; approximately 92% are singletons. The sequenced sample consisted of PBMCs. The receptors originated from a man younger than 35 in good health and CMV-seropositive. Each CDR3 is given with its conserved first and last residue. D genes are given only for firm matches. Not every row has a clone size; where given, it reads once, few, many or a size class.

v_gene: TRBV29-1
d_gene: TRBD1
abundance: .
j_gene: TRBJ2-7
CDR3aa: CSAEDRQGAYEQYF
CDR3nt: TGCAGCGCCGAGGACCGGCAGGGGGCCTACGAGCAGTACTTC

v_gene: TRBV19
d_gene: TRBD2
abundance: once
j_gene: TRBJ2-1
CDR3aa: CASSPSGGGTYNEQFF
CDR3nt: TGTGCCAGTAGTCCCAGTGGGGGAGGGACCTACAATGAGCAGTTCTTC

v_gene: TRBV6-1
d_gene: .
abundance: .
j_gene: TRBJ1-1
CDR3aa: CASDRNTEAFF
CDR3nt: TGTGCCAGCGACAGGAACACTGAAGCTTTCTTT

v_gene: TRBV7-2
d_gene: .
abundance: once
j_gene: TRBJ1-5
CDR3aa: CASSDHHRAGDERGQPQHF
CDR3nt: TGTGCCAGCAGCGACCATCACAGGGCGGGGGACGAAAGGGGTCAGCCCCAGCATTTT

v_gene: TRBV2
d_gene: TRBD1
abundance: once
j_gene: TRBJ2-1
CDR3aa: CASSAGTGVNEQFF
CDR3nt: TGTGCCAGCAGCGCCGGGACAGGGGTGAATGAGCAGTTCTTC

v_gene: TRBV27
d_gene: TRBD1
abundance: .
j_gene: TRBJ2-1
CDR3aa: CASSILPGQGVNEQFF
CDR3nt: TGTGCCAGCAGTATCCTCCCGGGACAGGGGGTTAATGAGCAGTTCTTC

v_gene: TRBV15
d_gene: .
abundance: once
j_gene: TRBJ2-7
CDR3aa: CATSRDLTGTLSYEQYF
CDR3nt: TGTGCCACCAGCAGAGACCTCACCGGGACTCTCTCCTACGAGCAGTACTTC

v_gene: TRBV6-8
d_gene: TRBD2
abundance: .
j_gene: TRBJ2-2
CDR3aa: CASSYSTSGSNGELFF
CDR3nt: TGTGCCAGCAGTTACTCGACTAGCGGGAGTAACGGGGAGCTGTTTTTT

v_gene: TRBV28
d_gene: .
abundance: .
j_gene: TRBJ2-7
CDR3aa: CASRDRGEQYF
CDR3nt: TGTGCCAGCAGGGACCGGGGCGAGCAGTACTTC

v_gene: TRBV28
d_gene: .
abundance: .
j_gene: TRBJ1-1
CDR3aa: CASSLGQGFSEAFF
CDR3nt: TGTGCCAGCAGTTTAGGGCAGGGATTCTCTGAAGCTTTCTTT

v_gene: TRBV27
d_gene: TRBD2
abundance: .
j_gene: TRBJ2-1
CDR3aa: CASSFREGNEQFF
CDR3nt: TGTGCCAGCAGTTTCCGGGAGGGTAATGAGCAGTTCTTC

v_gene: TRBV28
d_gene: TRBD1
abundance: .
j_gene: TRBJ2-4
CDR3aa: CASRRGDQGAANIQYF
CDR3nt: TGTGCCAGCAGGCGGGGCGACCAGGGGGCCGCAAACATTCAGTACTTC

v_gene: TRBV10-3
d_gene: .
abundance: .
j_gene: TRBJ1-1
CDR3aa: CAIRVPGVMNTEAFF
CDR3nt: TGTGCCATAAGAGTCCCAGGGGTGATGAACACTGAAGCTTTCTTT

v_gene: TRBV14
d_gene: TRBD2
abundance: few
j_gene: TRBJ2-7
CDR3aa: CASSQGLAGVGRYF
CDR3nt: TGTGCCAGCAGCCAAGGTCTAGCGGGAGTCGGAAGGTACTTC

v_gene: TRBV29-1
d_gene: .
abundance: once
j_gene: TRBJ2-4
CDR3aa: CSVETGSAKNIQYF
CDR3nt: TGCAGCGTTGAGACAGGTTCTGCCAAAAACATTCAGTACTTC

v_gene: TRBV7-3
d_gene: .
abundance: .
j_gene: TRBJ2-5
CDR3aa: CASSFGVSETQYF
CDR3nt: TGTGCCAGCAGCTTCGGGGTTTCCGAGACCCAGTACTTC

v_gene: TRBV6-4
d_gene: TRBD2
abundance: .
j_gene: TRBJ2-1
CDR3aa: CASSDSPGGPYNEQFF
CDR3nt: TGTGCCAGCAGTGACTCGCCGGGAGGGCCCTACAATGAGCAGTTCTTC

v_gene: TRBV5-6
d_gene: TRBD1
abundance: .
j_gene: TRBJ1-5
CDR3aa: CASSLRQGIGSNQPQHF
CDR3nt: TGTGCCAGCAGCTTACGACAGGGGATTGGAAGCAATCAGCCCCAGCATTTT

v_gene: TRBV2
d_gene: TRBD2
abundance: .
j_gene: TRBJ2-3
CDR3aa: CASSEFGGGGDTQYF
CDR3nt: TGTGCCAGCAGTGAATTCGGGGGGGGAGGGGATACGCAGTATTTT

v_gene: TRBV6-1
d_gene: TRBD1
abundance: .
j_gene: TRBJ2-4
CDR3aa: CASSERVGTGGLRGKNIQYF
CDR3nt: TGTGCCAGCAGTGAAAGGGTTGGGACAGGGGGTCTAAGAGGCAAAAACATTCAGTACTTC

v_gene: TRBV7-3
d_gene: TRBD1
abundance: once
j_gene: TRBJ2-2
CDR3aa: CASSPGQVDTGELFF
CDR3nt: TGTGCCAGCAGCCCCGGACAGGTTGACACCGGGGAGCTGTTTTTT

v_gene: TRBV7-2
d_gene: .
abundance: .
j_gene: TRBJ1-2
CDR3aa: CASRLDSGYTF
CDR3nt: TGTGCCAGCCGGCTAGATTCAGGCTACACCTTC

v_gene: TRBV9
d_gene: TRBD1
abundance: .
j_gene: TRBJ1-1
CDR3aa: CASSVGLEEQGMNTEAFF
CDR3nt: TGTGCCAGCAGCGTAGGTCTCGAGGAACAGGGGATGAACACTGAAGCTTTCTTT

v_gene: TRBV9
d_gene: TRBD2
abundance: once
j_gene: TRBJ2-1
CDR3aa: CASSVASGSVYNEQFF
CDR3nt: TGTGCCAGCAGCGTAGCTAGCGGGAGTGTATACAATGAGCAGTTCTTC

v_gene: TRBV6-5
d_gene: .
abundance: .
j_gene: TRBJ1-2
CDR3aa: CASSYSLRTANYGYTF
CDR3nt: TGTGCCAGCAGTTACAGTCTCCGGACAGCTAACTATGGCTACACCTTC

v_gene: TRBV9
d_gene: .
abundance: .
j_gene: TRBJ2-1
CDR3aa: CASSVGRGSYNEQFF
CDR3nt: TGTGCCAGCAGCGTAGGGCGGGGCTCCTACAATGAGCAGTTCTTC

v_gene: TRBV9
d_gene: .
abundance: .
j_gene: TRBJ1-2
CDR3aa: CASSPPTGYHYGYTF
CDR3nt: TGTGCCAGCAGCCCTCCAACAGGGTATCACTATGGCTACACCTTC

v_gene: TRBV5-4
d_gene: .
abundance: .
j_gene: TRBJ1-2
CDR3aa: CASSLTPLSDGYTF
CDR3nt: TGTGCCAGCAGCTTGACCCCCCTAAGCGATGGCTACACCTTC

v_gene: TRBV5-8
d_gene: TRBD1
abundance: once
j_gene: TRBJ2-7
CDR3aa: CASSWTGVLDEQYF
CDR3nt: TGTGCCAGCAGCTGGACAGGGGTTTTAGACGAGCAGTACTTC

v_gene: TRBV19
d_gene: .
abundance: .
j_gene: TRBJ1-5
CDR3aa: CASSDLAGGGYQPQHF
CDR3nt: TGTGCCAGTAGTGATTTGGCAGGAGGAGGCTATCAGCCCCAGCATTTT

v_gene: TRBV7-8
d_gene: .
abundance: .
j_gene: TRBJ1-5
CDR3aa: CASSPRDKSKNQPQHF
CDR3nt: TGTGCCAGCAGCCCCCGGGATAAAAGCAAAAATCAGCCCCAGCATTTT

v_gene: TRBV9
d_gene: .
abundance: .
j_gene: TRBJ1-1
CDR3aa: CASSPPGIGGRYTEAFF
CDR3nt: TGTGCCAGCAGCCCTCCGGGCATAGGGGGAAGGTACACTGAAGCTTTCTTT